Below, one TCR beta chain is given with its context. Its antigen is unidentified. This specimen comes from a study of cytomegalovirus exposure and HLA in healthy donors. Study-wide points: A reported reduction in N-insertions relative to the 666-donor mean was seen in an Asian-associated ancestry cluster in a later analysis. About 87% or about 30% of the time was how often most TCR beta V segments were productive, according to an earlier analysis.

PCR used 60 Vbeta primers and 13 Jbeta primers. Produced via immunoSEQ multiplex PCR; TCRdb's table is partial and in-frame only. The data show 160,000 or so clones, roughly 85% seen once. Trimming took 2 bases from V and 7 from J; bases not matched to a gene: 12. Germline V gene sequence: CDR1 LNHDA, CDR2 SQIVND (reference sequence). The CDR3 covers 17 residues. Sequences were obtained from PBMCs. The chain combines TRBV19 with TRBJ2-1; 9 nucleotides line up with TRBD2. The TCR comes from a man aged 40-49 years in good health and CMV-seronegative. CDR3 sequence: CASSIMGRLAGLNEQFF. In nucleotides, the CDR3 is TGTGCCAGTAGTATAATGGGAAGGCTAGCGGGACTTAATGAGCAGTTCTTC.